The 5 T cell receptor beta chains below all came from one sample that was sequenced in a study of shared clonotypes between healthy human individuals. This table comes from immunoSEQ multiplex PCR, and its TCRdb copy is limited to in-frame clones, with some not included. The sample contains about 2.5 million clones, around 90% of which appear only once. The material sequenced was naive CD4+ T cells from PBMCs. Stated subset: CD45RA+ positively selected. The source of these receptors is a man aged 18 to 29 in good health. Some clones in this sample may be carry-over from other donors' samples.

V usage is TRBV18 and J usage is TRBJ2-1; D remains ambiguous. The V gene lost 0 bases and the J gene lost 9 bases, with 12 bases spanning the gap. The CDR3 sequence is 14 residues long. The germline V gene encodes CDR1 KGHSH and CDR2 LQKENI. The CDR3 region is CASSPPTPPFEQFF. In DNA form, the CDR3 reads TGTGCCAGCTCACCACCTACGCCCCCGTTTGAGCAGTTCTTC.

The rearrangement uses TRBV5-4 and TRBJ2-5, with a tentative D call TRBD2 (5 bases). This CDR3 has 12 amino acids. The ends were cut back, 2 bases at V and 4 bases at J, with 6 bases in the middle. Germline values: CDR1 SGHNT, CDR2 YYREEE (reference sequence). The CDR3 region has the DNA TGTGCCAGCAGCTTAGAGGGAGAGACCCAGTACTTC. Amino acids: CASSLEGETQYF. The full variable domain, rest sourced from reference TRBV5-4 and TRBJ2-5, is ETGVTQSPTHLIKTRGQQVTLRCSSQSGHNTVSWYQQALGQGPQFIFQYYREEENGRGNFPPRFSGLQFPNYSSELNVNALELDDSALYLCASSLEGETQYFGPGTRLLVL.

This chain uses TRBV20-1 with TRBJ2-2; 7 bases match TRBD2. V was clipped by 6 bases and J by 15 bases; unmatched bases: 10. The CDR3 spans 11 residues. The germline CDR1 and CDR2 sequences are DFQATT and SNEGSKA (reference sequence). The chain's CDR3 is CSALRTGGMFF. The CDR3 nucleotides read TGCAGTGCCCTTAGGACGGGAGGAATGTTTTTT.

A single count supports this clone. This rearrangement joins TRBV28 to TRBJ2-7; no clear D. The CDR3 extends over 12 amino acids. Germline CDR1 reads MDHEN; CDR2 reads SYDVKM. V lost 5 bases and J lost 4, with 9 bases in between. The CDR3: CASSIVFYEQYF. CDR3 sequence (DNA): TGTGCCAGCAGTATAGTGTTTTACGAGCAGTACTTC.

CDR3 sequence (DNA): TGTGCCAGCAGCTTAGGAGTTCAGGGGTCGAATCAGCCCCAGCATTTT. This codes for CASSLGVQGSNQPQHF. V is TRBV7-9 and J is TRBJ1-5, with D possibly TRBD1 on 6 matching bases. CDR1 SEHNR and CDR2 FQNEAQ come from the germline V gene (reference sequence). CDR3 size: 16 residues. Trimming shortened V by 1 base and J by 4 bases, and 14 bases separated the two germline ends.